These 21 T cell receptor beta chains share one sample of origin, sequenced in a study of blood T cell repertoires in COVID-19. Measured with immunoSEQ multiplex PCR; TCRdb has only the in-frame clones, and not every one. The sample consists of 250,000 to 350,000 clones, about 89% of them appearing once. Sequences were obtained from PBMCs or T cells enriched from blood (not recorded which). The receptor set was obtained from a woman in her 30s who had recovered from COVID-19.

The CDR3 DNA is TGTGCCAGCAGGGGATTCTTCGGGATTAGAGGAGCTTTCTTT. Protein sequence: CASRGFFGIRGAFF. The chain uses TRBV9 and TRBJ1-1; D is unclear. Trimming left V 5 bases short and J 10 bases short, with 21 bases between. In germline, CDR1 is SGDLS, CDR2 YYNGEE. The CDR3 runs 14 residues.

This chain joins TRBV19 and TRBJ2-2; no clear D gene. The CDR3 is 14 amino acids. V lost 6 bases and J lost 1, with 9 bases in between. CDR1 and CDR2 from the germline V gene are LNHDA and SQIVND (reference sequence). CDR3 coding DNA: TGTGCCAGTAGGGAGCGCGGGAACACCGGGGAGCTGTTTTTT. It yields the protein CASRERGNTGELFF.

The V and J genes are TRBV30 and TRBJ1-2; TRBD1 agrees at 7 bases. The J segment lost 6 bases and the V segment lost 8 bases, leaving 6 bases of the junction unmatched. Germline CDR1 GTSNPN, CDR2 SVGIG (reference sequence). CDR3 length equals 11 residues. DNA for the CDR3: TGTGCCAAGGAGGGGGCCGATGGCTACACCTTC. It yields the protein CAKEGADGYTF.

The rearrangement links TRBV29-1 to TRBJ2-1, with 7 bases fitting TRBD2. J was trimmed by 2 bases and V by 7 bases; bases with no gene match: 5. The CDR3 spans 13 residues. The V gene's germline CDR1 is SQVTM and CDR2 ANQGSEA. The CDR3 region is CSAIRGAYNEQFF. CDR3 sequence (DNA): TGCAGCGCGATTCGGGGGGCCTACAATGAGCAGTTCTTC.

The table lists this clone with a count of one. This sample also contains other DNA sequences that code for the same CDR3. This chain links TRBV6-5 with TRBJ2-7; 7 nucleotides agree with TRBD1. The length of the CDR3 is 13 residues. J lost 4 bases, V lost 6 bases, and 6 bases had no gene match. Germline assignment: CDR1 MNHEY and CDR2 SVGAGI. In DNA form, the CDR3 reads TGTGCCAGCAGCCAGGGACAGCTATACGAGCAGTACTTC. Translated: CASSQGQLYEQYF.

The CDR3 is CASSLLAGGETQYF. The CDR3 DNA reads as TGTGCCAGCAGTTTATTGGCGGGGGGAGAGACCCAGTACTTC. The V call is TRBV27, the J call TRBJ2-5, with TRBD2 identical over 8 bases. CDR3 length equals 14 residues. Germline V gene sequence: CDR1 MNHEY, CDR2 SMNVEV (reference sequence). V lost 1 base to trimming and J lost 4 bases; unmatched junction nucleotides: 2.

The chain has TRBV11-2 and TRBJ1-2; tentative D call: TRBD1 (6 bases). This CDR3 has 17 residues. Germline V gene lookup returns CDR1 SGHAT and CDR2 FQNNGV. V was pared by 3 bases and J by 6 bases, with 23 bases between. This chain's CDR3 is CASSFKRRGQGTDGYTF. Here the CDR3 DNA reads TGTGCCAGCAGCTTTAAGCGGCGTGGGCAGGGGACGGATGGCTACACCTTC.

This clone was seen once. The chain links TRBV15 to TRBJ2-4; tentative D call: TRBD2 (6 bases). Trimming removed 5 bases from V and 3 bases from J, with 14 bases in between. CDR3 size: 15 residues. Germline-derived CDR1 and CDR2 are LNHNV and YYDKDF (reference sequence). CDR3 nucleotide sequence: TGTGCCACCAGCGGGGGGTTGGACAACAAAAACATTCAGTACTTC. It translates to CATSGGLDNKNIQYF.

The V call is TRBV5-8, the J call TRBJ2-7, with TRBD1 as a possible D gene (5 bases). Trimming pared 4 bases from V and 6 bases from J, leaving 11 bases between. Germline V gene data show CDR1 as SGHTS and CDR2 as YDEGEE. This CDR3 contains 12 residues. CDR3 sequence: CASSRRRGEQYF. Here the CDR3 DNA reads TGTGCCAGCAGCCGTCGAAGGGGCGAGCAGTACTTC.

The chain couples TRBV18 to TRBJ2-1; TRBD1 might be the D (5 bases). In germline, CDR1 is KGHSH, CDR2 LQKENI. Trimming shortened V by 8 bases and J by 5 bases, and 13 bases separated the two germline ends. This CDR3 region has 13 residues. This CDR3 reads CASLAQGNNEQFF. The DNA of the CDR3 is TGTGCCAGCCTTGCCCAGGGAAACAATGAGCAGTTCTTC.

The gene calls are TRBV24-1 and TRBJ1-1, with D perhaps TRBD1 (5 bases). CDR3 length: 15 amino acids. The germline V gene encodes CDR1 KGHDR and CDR2 SFDVKD. Deletions cut 4 bases from V and 3 bases from J, with 14 bases between. The CDR3 coding sequence is TGTGCCACCAGTGACTCTCGGGGAGGGGACACTGAAGCTTTCTTT. Encoded protein: CATSDSRGGDTEAFF.

The chain employs TRBV29-1 and TRBJ1-1; 7 bases fit TRBD1. Germline CDR1 is SQVTM and CDR2 is ANQGSEA. Trimming took 3 bases from V and 1 from J; bases not matched to a gene: 2. The CDR3 is made up of 13 amino acids. CDR3 sequence: CSVEKGANTEAFF. CDR3 in DNA: TGCAGCGTTGAGAAGGGGGCGAACACTGAAGCTTTCTTT.

The chain joins TRBV27 to TRBJ1-1; D not certain. Trimming took 4 bases from V and 0 from J, leaving 9 bases between them. This CDR3 region has 14 residues. Germline lookup yields CDR1 MNHEY and CDR2 SMNVEV (reference sequence). The DNA for the CDR3 is TGTGCCAGCAGTTCTGACCAGGTGAACACTGAAGCTTTCTTT. Translation: CASSSDQVNTEAFF.

This chain joins TRBV6-2 or TRBV6-3 and TRBJ1-3; the D is unclear. Trimming took off 4 bases at V and 0 bases at J, with 7 bases between the two ends. This CDR3 has 14 residues. From germline, CDR1 is MNHEY and CDR2 SVGEGT. CDR3 sequence: CASSLTNSGNTIYF. Written as DNA, the CDR3 is TGTGCCAGCAGTTTGACAAACTCTGGAAACACCATATATTTT.

The chain uses TRBV5-8 and TRBJ2-3; perhaps TRBD1 as D (5 bases). Germline V lookup: CDR1 SGHTS, CDR2 YDEGEE. CDR3 length equals 15 residues. V lost 1 base to trimming and J lost 2 bases, with 11 bases between them. In nucleotides, the CDR3 is TGTGCCAGCAGCTTGATTGGCAGGGTCACAGATACGCAGTATTTT. Its translation is CASSLIGRVTDTQYF.

Worth noting for this clone: An end of the junction differs from the germline gene, which may be a read error. The V and J genes are TRBV5-1 and TRBJ2-7; 8 bases match TRBD2. In germline, CDR1 is SGHRS, CDR2 YFSETQ. There are 14 residues in the CDR3. The DNA of the CDR3 is TGCGCCAGCAGGTTGGTAGCGGGATCCTACGAGCAGTACTTC. Translation gives CASRLVAGSYEQYF.

The rearrangement joins TRBV21-1 to TRBJ2-5; the table names TRBD2, a call not compared with the DNA. TRBV21-1 is described as a pseudogene. This CDR3 is 14 amino acids long. DNA of the CDR3: TGTGCCAGCAGCAAAGCGCTAGCGATTGAGACCCAGTACTTC. Protein: CASSKALAIETQYF.

The chain carries TRBV19 and TRBJ1-2; D is unresolved. CDR3 length equals 14 residues. Trimming left V 7 bases short and J 4 bases short, with 16 bases between. Germline V lookup: CDR1 LNHDA, CDR2 SQIVND (reference sequence). The CDR3 sequence is CASTRTSAGYGYTF. For the CDR3, the DNA is TGTGCCAGTACCCGGACCTCGGCGGGCTATGGCTACACCTTC.

J is TRBJ2-5 and V is TRBV4-1; tentatively, D is TRBD2 (6 bases). The CDR3 extends over 20 amino acids. The V gene lost 4 bases and the J gene lost 2 bases, with 29 bases spanning the gap. The germline V gene has CDR1 MGHRA and CDR2 YSYEKL. DNA of the CDR3: TGCGCCAGCAGCCCCGGCGGGGCTAAGATATCGGGGAGCAAACAAGAGACCCAGTACTTC. This encodes CASSPGGAKISGSKQETQYF.

The V and J genes are TRBV3-1 (or the pseudogene TRBV3-2) and TRBJ2-3; D might be TRBD1 (8 bases). CDR3 size: 17 residues. V was cut by 4 bases and J by 6 bases, with 23 bases left in between. Germline V gene lookup returns CDR1 LGHDT and CDR2 YNNKEL (reference sequence). The CDR3 nucleotides read TGTGCCAGCAGCCCGAGCCGGGGGGCAGGGGGCCTGGATACGCAGTATTTT. It specifies CASSPSRGAGGLDTQYF.

The chain is built from TRBV10-1 and TRBJ2-3; no definite D call. CDR1 and CDR2 (germline): WNHNN, SYGVQD (reference sequence). The CDR3 contains 13 residues. The ends were cut back, 6 bases at V and 4 bases at J, with 11 bases in the middle. The CDR3: CASSQAPADTQYF. For the CDR3, the DNA is TGCGCCAGCAGCCAAGCCCCGGCAGATACGCAGTATTTT.